This T cell receptor (beta chain) was recorded in a study of T-cell memory formation after mild COVID-19. This clonotype was seen a handful of times. The germline V and J ends were trimmed by 4 bases and 9 bases, with 23 bases remaining between them. CDR3 length equals 15 residues. The germline V gene encodes CDR1 SGHRS and CDR2 YFSETQ. Each CDR3 protein is one row after TCRdb ran MiXCR on the 5' RACE reads. The sample records approximately 250,000 distinct CDR3 sequences, roughly 17% being singletons. This chain links TRBV5-1 with TRBJ2-7; D is possibly TRBD2 (8 bases). This clonotype originated in a man between 18 and 29 years old who had mild COVID-19 (a few samples of this study predate the infection). Cell type and time point are not known. The sequenced material came from PBMCs or a T cell subset sorted from them (not recorded which). Here the CDR3 DNA reads TGCGCCAGCAGCCCGGGAGGGACAGTAACTACGGGGCAGTACTTC. It is translated as CASSPGGTVTTGQYF.